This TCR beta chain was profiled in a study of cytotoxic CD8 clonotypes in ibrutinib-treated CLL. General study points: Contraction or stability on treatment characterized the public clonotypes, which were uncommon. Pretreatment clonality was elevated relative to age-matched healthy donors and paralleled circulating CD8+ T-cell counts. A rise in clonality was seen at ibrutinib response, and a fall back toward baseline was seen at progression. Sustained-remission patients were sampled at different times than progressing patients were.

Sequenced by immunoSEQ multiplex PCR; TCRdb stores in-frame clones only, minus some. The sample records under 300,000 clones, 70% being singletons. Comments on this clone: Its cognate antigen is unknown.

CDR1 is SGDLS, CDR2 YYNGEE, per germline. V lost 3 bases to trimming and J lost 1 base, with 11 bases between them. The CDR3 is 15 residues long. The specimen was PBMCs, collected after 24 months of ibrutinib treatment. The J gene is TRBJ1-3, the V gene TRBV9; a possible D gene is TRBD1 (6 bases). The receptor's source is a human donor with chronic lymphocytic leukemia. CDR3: CASSEGTLSGNTIYF. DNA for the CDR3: TGTGCCAGCAGCGAAGGGACATTGTCTGGAAACACCATATATTTT.